This TCR beta chain was documented in a study of T cell responses to AZD1222 COVID-19 vaccine. Per germline, CDR1 DFQATT and CDR2 SNEGSKA (reference sequence). The CDR3 extends over 12 amino acids. V was shortened by 3 bases and J by 9 bases, with 14 bases between the two germline ends. Generated by immunoSEQ multiplex PCR, the TCRdb table keeps only in-frame clones and is missing some. The sample gives 110,000 to 150,000 clones, about 90% of which show up once; 5.5% is in the top ten. The sequence derives from an adult in good health. The material sequenced was peripheral blood, taken on day 0 of AZD1222 vaccination. The chain employs TRBV20-1 and TRBJ1-1; no definite D call. The CDR3 sequence: CSASPSPPKAFF. The CDR3 DNA sequence: TGCAGTGCTAGTCCCAGTCCGCCGAAAGCTTTCTTT.